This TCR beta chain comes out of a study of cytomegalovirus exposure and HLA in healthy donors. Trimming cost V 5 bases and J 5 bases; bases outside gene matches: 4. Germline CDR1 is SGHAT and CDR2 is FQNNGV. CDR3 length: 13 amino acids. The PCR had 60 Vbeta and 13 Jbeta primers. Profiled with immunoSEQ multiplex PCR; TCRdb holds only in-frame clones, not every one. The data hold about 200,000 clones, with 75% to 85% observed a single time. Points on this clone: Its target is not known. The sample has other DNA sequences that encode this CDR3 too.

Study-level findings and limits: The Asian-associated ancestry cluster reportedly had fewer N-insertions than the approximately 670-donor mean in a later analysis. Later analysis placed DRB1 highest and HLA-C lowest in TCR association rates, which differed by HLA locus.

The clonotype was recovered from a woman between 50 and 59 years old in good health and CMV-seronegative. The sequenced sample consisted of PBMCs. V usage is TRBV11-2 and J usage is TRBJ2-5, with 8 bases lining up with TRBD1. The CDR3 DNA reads TGTGCCAGCAGCCCCGACAGGGGCGAGACCCAGTACTTC. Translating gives CASSPDRGETQYF.